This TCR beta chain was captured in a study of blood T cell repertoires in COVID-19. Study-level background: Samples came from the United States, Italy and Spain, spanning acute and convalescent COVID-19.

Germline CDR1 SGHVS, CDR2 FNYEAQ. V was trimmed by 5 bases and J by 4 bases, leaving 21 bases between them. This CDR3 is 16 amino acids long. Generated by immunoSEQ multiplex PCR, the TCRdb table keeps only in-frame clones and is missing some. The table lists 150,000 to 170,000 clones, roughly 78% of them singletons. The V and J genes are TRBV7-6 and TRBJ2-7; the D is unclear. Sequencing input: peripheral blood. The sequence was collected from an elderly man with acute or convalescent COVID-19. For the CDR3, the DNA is TGTGCCAGCAGCCCAATGAGTGGTGGGCCCGGATACGAGCAGTACTTC. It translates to CASSPMSGGPGYEQYF.